Detailed here is one TCR beta chain. This clone was seen once. This clone's antigen is unknown. No much larger clonotype is one base removed from it; base qualities were not supplied. The data belong to a study of blood T cell repertoires in COVID-19 (dated by TCRdb to 2020 to 2022). In terms of the full investigation: Samples covering the acute and convalescent phases of COVID-19 were provided by collaborators in the United States, Italy and Spain. The material from the prospective study consisted of cDNA or gDNA derived from T cells, B-cell-depleted T cells, or PBMCs. The samples were drawn from the first 160 participants of the ongoing ImmuneRACE study and from 1,200 or so subjects provided by 6 global collaborators. Where HLA class I and class II types were available, the types were taken from metadata supplied by the sample provider, not from assay-based typing. The repertoires were released in a freely available public database intended as a resource for research on the immune response to SARS-CoV-2. The dataset comprised deeply sampled blood TCRbeta repertoires from subjects exposed to, actively infected with, or recovered from COVID-19. Nearly every sample came with metadata listing a de-identified subject ID, COVID-19 status, age in years and sex.

The immunoSEQ Assay, a bias-controlled multiplex PCR, was used to amplify TCRbeta CDR3 regions from genomic DNA. Per the authors' processing: Nucleated cell counts per sample were estimated from amplification of reference gene primers within the assay. Sequence reads were collapsed and filtered to measure the absolute abundance of every unique TCRbeta CDR3 rearrangement. Productive Simpson clonality was computed per sample as the square root of Simpson's diversity index over productive rearrangements. TCRdb carries this immuneACCESS record with in-frame sequences only. Its versions omit some clonotypes, under half of them owing to an unresolved V gene in the studies checked, with the rest unexplained. D and trimming were read from the DNA, whereas the V and J calls and clone size are those reported in that table. The sample profile shows about 260,000 clones; approximately 79% of them were found once. The ten largest clones take up approximately 4% of the sample.

There are 15 amino acids in the CDR3, from cysteine to phenylalanine inclusive. Only CDR3 DNA is held: 45 bases, read in frame from base 1. CDR1 and CDR2 are drawn from the germline V gene: MNHEY, SVGAGI. V is cut back by 8 bases and J by 5 bases, with 11 bases in the junction unmatched. The study at large found these results: The amount of clinical and demographic metadata varied by source and participant and was provided uncurated.

In the prospective study, participants were roughly 18 to 89 years old, resided in around 25 geographic areas of the United States, and were enrolled through a virtual design. In the prospective study, cohorts were assigned on the basis of participant-reported clinical history obtained from a screening survey and a study questionnaire. In the prospective study, mobile phlebotomists collected whole blood, serum and a nasopharyngeal or oropharyngeal swab from each participant. Prospective study participants could optionally give additional blood draws and questionnaires over an approximately two-month period. Blood samples from the prospective study were shipped frozen or at room temperature prior to DNA extraction.

In this chain, TRBV6-5 is recombined with TRBJ2-2, with 7 junctional bases fitting TRBD2. This sequence originates from a man aged 30 to 39 with acute COVID-19. The sample consisted of PBMCs or T cells enriched from blood (not recorded which). DNA sequence: TGTGCCAGCGTCGGGAAAGCGGGAAGGACCGGGGAGCTGTTTTTT. Its product reads: CASVGKAGRTGELFF.